This T cell receptor (beta chain) was obtained from a study of T cell clonality in common variable immunodeficiency (dated by TCRdb to 2015 to 2017). Findings and caveats that apply to the study as a whole: Fewer TCRbeta clones were shared among CVID subjects than among healthy controls (p < 0.0001). Even though DNA input was the same, control samples had an average of approximately 82,000 unique sequences each, compared with approximately 30,000 in CVID samples. According to the authors, finding the cause of the higher clonality in CVID would require sequencing the repertoires of T cell subpopulations. CVID TCRbeta sequences were reported to have fewer deletions and N-nucleotide insertions and to lack highly modified clones with 13 or more V deletions. Correlations between repertoire features and clinical complications were limited by patient heterogeneity within the CVID cohort. Compared with healthy controls, CVID subjects showed increased TCRbeta clonality (t-test p = 0.018), a feature most characteristic of about a third of subjects.

At least ten counts were recorded for this clone. Its antigen is still unknown. Standard criteria, namely reduction of serum IgG, IgA and/or IgM below the normal range together with specific antibody deficiency, were applied for the diagnosis of CVID. The CVID group comprised around 44 subjects, 15 female and about 29 male, aged roughly 8 to 70 years with a mean age of around 36. Most of the CVID patients and most of the healthy controls were of Caucasian heritage. Replacement immunoglobulin therapy had been administered to all CVID subjects for at least one year at the time of study participation. At blood collection, none of the CVID subjects was ill or on immunomodulatory or immunosuppressive medication. Heparinized peripheral whole blood samples of roughly 5 to 8.5 ml were obtained from each donor. Genomic DNA from adults with common variable immune deficiency (CVID) and from healthy adult controls was used to sequence TCRbeta CDR3 repertoires. To isolate peripheral blood mononuclear cells, diluted blood was subjected to density centrifugation over Hypaque 1077 or Ficoll-Paque. Unsorted mononuclear cells served as the source of genomic DNA, which was extracted either by Qiagen column purification or by a centrifugation-based method.

CVID samples and control samples contributed equivalent amounts of genomic DNA as sequencing input. For every sample, a 60 bp segment covering the rearranged TCRbeta CDR3 region was amplified and then sequenced. The immunoSEQ assay, a bias-corrected multiplex PCR with high-throughput sequencing, was employed for TCRbeta amplification. The authors' analysis ran thus. Every unique nucleotide sequence counted as a clone and was annotated with V, D and J genes, copy number and frequency. Sequences were labeled productive if in frame, and non-productive if out of frame or containing stop codons. As previously described, clonality was computed from Shannon's entropy. The predicted amino acid sequences of productive clones were used to derive the mean CDR3 Kyte-Doolittle hydropathy. Using the R hclust function, scaled V gene usage was clustered hierarchically with Manhattan distance and complete linkage. To assess clone sharing by CDR3 amino acid sequence, 12 repertoires per group were resampled over 100 rounds. The repertoires were screened for 70 published EBV-specific TCRbeta sequences and fewer than 300 published CMV-specific TCRbeta sequences. Analysis left out two CVID samples that produced under 10,000 sequences, so fewer than 50 CVID repertoires remained. TCRdb took over this immuneACCESS table, retaining in-frame rearrangements with V and J assigned. Such tables are incomplete; in checked studies, under half of the missing clones stem from an unresolved V gene, and the remainder is unexplained. Clone size and the V and J calls come from that table; the DNA yielded D and trimming. Here the sample lists 25,000 to 35,000 clones, none seen once only. Clones ranked in the top ten supply just under 30% of the sample.

The sequence derives from a human donor with common variable immunodeficiency. Sequencing was performed on peripheral blood mononuclear cells.

The covered CDR3 bases are TGTGCCTGGGGACAGGCTTACCTCGAA. This translates into CAWGQAYLE. The CDR3 in its entirety is CAWGQAYLEAFF. The rearranged chain carries TRBV30 and TRBJ1-1; 7 central bases correspond to TRBD1. The sequence runs out 3 residues before the end of the CDR3; the remainder is reconstructed from the germline J gene. The CDR3 covers 12 residues, taking in both the cysteine and the phenylalanine. Only the CDR3 bases that were read are kept: 27 of them, in frame from base 1. The germline V gene encodes CDR1 GTSNPN and CDR2 SVGIG (reference sequence).